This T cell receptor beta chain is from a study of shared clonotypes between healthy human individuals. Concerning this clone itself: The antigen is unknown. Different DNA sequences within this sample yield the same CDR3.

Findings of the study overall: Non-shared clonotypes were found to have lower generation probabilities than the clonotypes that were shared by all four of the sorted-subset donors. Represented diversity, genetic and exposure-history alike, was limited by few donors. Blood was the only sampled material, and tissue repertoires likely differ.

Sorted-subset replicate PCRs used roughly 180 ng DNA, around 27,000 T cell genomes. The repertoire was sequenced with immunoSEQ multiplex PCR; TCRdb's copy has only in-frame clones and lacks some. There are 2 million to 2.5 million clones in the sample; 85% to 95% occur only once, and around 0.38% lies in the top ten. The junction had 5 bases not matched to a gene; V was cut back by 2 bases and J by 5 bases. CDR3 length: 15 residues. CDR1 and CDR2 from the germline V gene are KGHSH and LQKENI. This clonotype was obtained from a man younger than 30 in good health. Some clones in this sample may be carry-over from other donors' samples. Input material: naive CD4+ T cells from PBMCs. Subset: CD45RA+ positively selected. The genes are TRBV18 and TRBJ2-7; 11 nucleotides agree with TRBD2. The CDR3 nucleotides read TGTGCCAGCTCACCAGGTCTAGCGGGAGGAAACGAGCAGTACTTC. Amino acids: CASSPGLAGGNEQYF.